This T cell receptor (beta chain) is from a study of shared clonotypes between healthy human individuals. Germline assignment: CDR1 LGHNA and CDR2 YNFKEQ. The CDR3 contains 16 residues. V lost 4 bases and J lost 7, with 20 bases in between. TCRdb's table, derived via immunoSEQ multiplex PCR, lists solely in-frame clones and lacks some. Of about 1.1 million clones in the sample, around 78% were seen once. Sequences were obtained from memory CD4+ T cells from PBMCs. Specified subset: CD45RA-negative fraction. The rearrangement links TRBV4-2 to TRBJ1-3; no clear D gene. This clonotype originated in a man aged 18 to 29 in good health. Some clones in this sample may be carry-over from other donors' samples. CDR3 nucleotides: TGTGCCAGCAGCCCCCGTGGGGTCGGCGGTGACAACACCATATATTTT. It yields the protein CASSPRGVGGDNTIYF.